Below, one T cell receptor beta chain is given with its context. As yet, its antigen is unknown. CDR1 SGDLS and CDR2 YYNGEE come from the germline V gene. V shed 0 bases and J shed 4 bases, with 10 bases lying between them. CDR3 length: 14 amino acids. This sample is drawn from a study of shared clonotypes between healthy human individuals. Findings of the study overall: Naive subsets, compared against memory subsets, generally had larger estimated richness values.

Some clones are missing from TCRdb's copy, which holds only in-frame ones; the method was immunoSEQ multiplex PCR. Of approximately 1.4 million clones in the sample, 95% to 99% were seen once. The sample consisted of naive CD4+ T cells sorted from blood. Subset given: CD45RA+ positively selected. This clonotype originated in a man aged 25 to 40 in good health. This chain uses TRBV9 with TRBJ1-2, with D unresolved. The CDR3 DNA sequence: TGTGCCAGCAGCGTAGGTGGATTCTCCTATGGCTACACCTTC. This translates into CASSVGGFSYGYTF.